This T cell receptor beta chain was identified during a study of CD8+CD57+ T cells in acquired aplastic anemia. CDR1 SGDLS and CDR2 YYNGEE come from the germline V gene. The CDR3 runs to 17 residues. With V trimmed by 0 bases and J by 3 bases, 9 bases remained unmatched. Patients selected for sequencing had displayed CD8+CD57+ cell expansion by flow cytometry. This clonotype was seen repeatedly, ten times or more. Its specificity is unknown. The template used for profiling TCR beta VDJ and CDR3 was genomic DNA. TCRdb re-analysed the reads in MiXCR, keeping a single row per CDR3 protein. The table has about 190,000 distinct CDR3 sequences, 40% to 50% seen once. General observations from the study: Simpson's diversity of CD8+ cells was not significantly different in patients compared with controls.

What was sequenced was sorted CD4+, CD8+, or CD8+CD57+ T cells (not recorded which) from PBMCs. The TCR was taken from a human donor with aplastic anemia. This chain uses TRBV9 with TRBJ2-3, with TRBD2 matching 8 bases. The CDR3 sequence is CASSVALSGRGTDTQYF. Written as DNA, the CDR3 is TGTGCCAGCAGCGTAGCTTTGAGCGGGAGAGGTACAGATACGCAGTATTTT.